These 15 T cell receptor beta chains share one sample of origin, sequenced in a study of vaccination and CD4 T cells after COVID-19. The Oncomine TCR Beta short-read assay was applied to DNA of cultured CD4+ T cells. TCRdb itself ran the PCR reads through MiXCR, one entry per CDR3 protein. The sample contains 11,000 or so distinct CDR3 sequences, 50% to 60% of which appear only once. These receptors are not linked to any known antigen. As to treatment: roughly 10-day PBMC culture with coronavirus spike peptide pools or control peptides (ViraFEST assay). What was sequenced was CD4+ T cells from blood, cultured in vitro. The origin of the receptors is a human donor who had recovered from COVID-19.

This chain joins TRBV10-3 and TRBJ2-7; D is uncertain. The V gene lost 10 bases and the J gene lost 2 bases, with 15 bases spanning the gap. CDR1 is ENHRY, CDR2 SYGVKD, per germline. There are 13 residues in the CDR3. CDR3 DNA sequence: TGTGCCAGCCTCGGAAGAATTCCCTACGAGCAGTACTTC. Its protein product is CASLGRIPYEQYF.

This clonotype turned up a few times. The chain joins TRBV7-8 to TRBJ2-7, with 13 bases that match TRBD2. V lost 5 bases to trimming and J lost 3 bases; unmatched junction nucleotides: 4. Germline CDR1 and CDR2: SGHVS and FQNEAQ. The CDR3 totals 15 residues. The CDR3 nucleotides are TGTGCCAGCAGCCGACTAGCGGGGGGATACTACGAGCAGTACTTC. Translation gives CASSRLAGGYYEQYF.

This chain links TRBV2 with TRBJ2-5; TRBD2 might be the D (5 bases). In germline, CDR1 is SNHLY, CDR2 FYNNEI. The V end lost 6 bases, the J end lost 5 bases, and 10 bases lay between the germline ends. The CDR3 has 12 residues. The DNA of the CDR3 is TGTGCCAGCAGAGAGGGTTGGGAGACCCAGTACTTC. Protein product: CASREGWETQYF.

The CDR3 DNA sequence: TGCAGTGCTACCGGTCAATCCTACGAGCAGTACTTC. Translation gives CSATGQSYEQYF. This chain joins TRBV20-1 and TRBJ2-7; D not resolved. The V gene's germline CDR1 is DFQATT and CDR2 SNEGSKA (reference sequence). This CDR3 has 12 residues. Trimming took 4 bases from V and 1 from J, leaving 8 bases between them.

The chain combines TRBV6-1 with TRBJ2-3; 8 nucleotides agree with TRBD1. The CDR3 is 19 residues long. Trimming cost V 5 bases and J 5 bases; bases outside gene matches: 21. CDR1 MNHNS and CDR2 SASEGT come from the germline V gene. The CDR3 DNA is TGTGCCAGCAGTATAAGCGAATTACACAGGGGGTCGGGAATAGATACGCAGTATTTT. It yields the protein CASSISELHRGSGIDTQYF.

The CDR3 sequence is CSAREPIGNTQYF. Here the CDR3 DNA reads TGCAGTGCTAGAGAACCTATTGGGAATACGCAGTATTTT. The V gene is TRBV20-1, the J gene TRBJ2-3, with D uncertain. Germline V gene lookup returns CDR1 DFQATT and CDR2 SNEGSKA (reference sequence). The CDR3 contains 13 residues. V lost 0 bases and J 7 bases, leaving 11 bases between the germline ends.

The genes are TRBV20-1 and TRBJ1-2; D gene ambiguous. V gave up 6 bases and J gave up 3 bases, with 20 bases separating them. Germline CDR1 is DFQATT and CDR2 is SNEGSKA (reference sequence). The CDR3 extends over 15 amino acids. The DNA for the CDR3 is TGCAGTGCGCACTCGGGAGCCCAGTGGGACTATGGCTACACCTTC. Protein sequence: CSAHSGAQWDYGYTF.

The J gene is TRBJ2-7, the V gene TRBV25-1; D uncertain. The V and J ends lost 5 bases and 2 bases respectively, with 4 bases between them. The germline gives CDR1 MGHDK, CDR2 SYGVNS. This CDR3 has 11 residues. The CDR3 region has the DNA TGTGCCAGCAGTCGGGCCTACGAGCAGTACTTC. Encoded protein: CASSRAYEQYF.

The chain recombines TRBV20-1 with TRBJ2-5, with 12 positions matching TRBD2. V was pared by 3 bases and J by 4 bases, with 6 bases of the junction left unmatched. This CDR3 is 15 amino acids long. The germline V gene encodes CDR1 DFQATT and CDR2 SNEGSKA (reference sequence). CDR3 protein: CSARELAGGRETQYF. In DNA form, the CDR3 reads TGCAGTGCTAGGGAACTAGCGGGGGGCCGAGAGACCCAGTACTTC.

This clonotype was recorded a few times. The chain carries TRBV28 and TRBJ2-1; D is undetermined. The CDR3 is 16 amino acids. Trimming cost V 5 bases and J 7 bases, with 21 bases left between them. Germline values: CDR1 MDHEN, CDR2 SYDVKM. The CDR3 region is CASSPFGTRKGNEQFF. CDR3 coding DNA: TGTGCCAGCAGTCCCTTTGGCACCCGCAAAGGTAATGAGCAGTTCTTC.

The chain employs TRBV2 and TRBJ2-1; 11 positions agree with TRBD2. Germline CDR1 SNHLY, CDR2 FYNNEI. The CDR3 has 18 residues. Trimming took 3 bases from V and 3 from J; bases not matched to a gene: 10. The CDR3 reads CASSDGATSGGDYNEQFF. The CDR3 DNA reads as TGTGCCAGCAGTGACGGGGCCACTAGCGGGGGTGACTACAATGAGCAGTTCTTC.

The V call is TRBV7-3, the J call TRBJ2-7; D is unresolved. Trimming removed 2 bases from V and 9 bases from J, with 8 bases in between. This CDR3 comprises 11 residues. Per germline, CDR1 SGHTA and CDR2 FQGTGA. CDR3 in DNA: TGTGCCAGCAGCTTATGGGCGCGGCAGTACTTC. Its translation: CASSLWARQYF.

This clonotype was seen more than once but under ten times. The V and J genes are TRBV24-1 and TRBJ2-4; D perhaps matches TRBD1 (6 bases). Trimming took 10 bases from V and 7 from J, leaving 19 bases between them. CDR1 and CDR2 (germline): KGHDR, SFDVKD. The CDR3 is 14 residues long. This chain's CDR3 is CATSKDRWTNIQYF. The CDR3 DNA reads as TGTGCCACATCGAAGGACAGATGGACGAACATTCAGTACTTC.

This clonotype was recorded once. This chain joins TRBV28 and TRBJ1-5; a weak D match, TRBD1 (6 bases). V was shortened by 5 bases and J by 1 base, with 24 bases between the two germline ends. This CDR3 spans 19 amino acids. Germline CDR1 and CDR2: MDHEN and SYDVKM. The DNA for the CDR3 is TGTGCCAGCAGTCGAAGGGACAAACTTGTTCAAAAGAGCAATCAGCCCCAGCATTTT. Its protein is CASSRRDKLVQKSNQPQHF.

The chain uses TRBV6-1 and TRBJ2-5; 9 bases align to TRBD1. The CDR3 covers 16 residues. Germline V CDR1 and CDR2: MNHNS, SASEGT. V gave up 3 bases and J gave up 3 bases; unmatched junction bases: 8. Here the CDR3 reads CASSDPGGQGKETQYF. CDR3 DNA: TGTGCCAGCAGTGATCCCGGAGGACAGGGGAAAGAGACCCAGTACTTC.